The T cell receptor beta chain under discussion was sequenced for a study of cytomegalovirus exposure and HLA in healthy donors. Regarding the study as a whole: There were 160 or so TCR beta chains listed as cytomegalovirus-associated. There were three CMV-associated chains whose specificity for CMV antigens was confirmed in vitro.

Clones were read by immunoSEQ multiplex PCR, and TCRdb kept only the in-frame ones, dropping some. The table lists 90,000 to 150,000 clones, roughly 90% of them singletons. The CDR3 has 15 residues. Trimming took 2 bases from V and 3 from J, leaving 11 bases between them. Germline assignment: CDR1 MNHNY and CDR2 SVGAGI (reference sequence). Of note for this clone: Antigen specificity is unknown.

Sequences were obtained from PBMCs. This receptor was taken from a woman under 30 in good health and CMV-seropositive. This chain links TRBV6-6 with TRBJ2-1; tentative D call: TRBD2 (6 bases). CDR3 bases: TGTGCCAGCAGTTACGCGGCGGGGAACTACAATGAGCAGTTCTTC. As protein: CASSYAAGNYNEQFF.